This TCR beta chain was recorded in a study of blood T cell repertoires in COVID-19. Original processing methods: It was from reference gene primer amplification that nucleated cell counts were estimated. Sequenced by immunoSEQ multiplex PCR; TCRdb stores in-frame clones only, minus some. The V and J calls and the clone size are those of that table, but D and trimming were determined from the DNA. The sample lists a few hundred thousand clones; approximately 86% were seen once. Seattle patients were enrolled during active infection and followed longitudinally. CDR3 length equals 13 residues. Germline V lookup: CDR1 SGHRS, CDR2 YFSETQ. With 0 bases removed from V and 4 bases from J, the gap between germline ends came to 7 bases.

The TCR originated in a woman between 45 and 65 years old with COVID-19, enrolled during active disease. The sample was peripheral blood. This chain links TRBV5-1 with TRBJ1-1; D possibly corresponds to TRBD1 (5 bases). Here the CDR3 DNA reads TGCGCCAGCAGCTTGGAAGGGGCCACTGAAGCTTTCTTT. This encodes CASSLEGATEAFF.